One and the same sample provided the 13 T cell receptor beta chains below, sequenced in a study of spatial heterogeneity in lung cancer. Study-wide points: Tumor mutation count correlated with how many alpha and beta TCRs expanded intratumorally.

These receptors are not linked to any known antigen. TCRdb processed the 5' RACE reads anew with MiXCR; each CDR3 protein has one entry. The sample has approximately 8,800 distinct CDR3 sequences; around 5% are singletons. The time point denotes: sample taken at primary tumor resection. The source material was lung tumor tissue, sampled at surgery. These receptors were taken from a female donor with early-stage non-small cell lung cancer.

This clonotype was counted between two and nine times. This sequence joins TRBV6-5 and TRBJ2-1, with D perhaps matching TRBD2 (6 bases). The germline V and J ends were trimmed by 11 bases and 10 bases, with 27 bases remaining between them. The CDR3 runs 15 residues. Germline V gene lookup returns CDR1 MNHEY and CDR2 SVGAGI. As DNA, the CDR3 is TGTGCCGCAGGTTATGGGGGGACGATCGACGAGGAGCAGTTCTTC. Its translation is CAAGYGGTIDEEQFF.

Ten or more counts support this clonotype. V gene TRBV19 combines with J gene TRBJ2-6; 7 bases line up with TRBD1. V gave up 4 bases and J gave up 0 bases; unmatched junction bases: 12. The germline gives CDR1 LNHDA, CDR2 SQIVND (reference sequence). This CDR3 spans 19 amino acids. The CDR3 DNA is TGTGCCAGTAGTACCCGGACCGGGACAGAAGGCTCTGGGGCCAACGTCCTGACTTTC. Its translation: CASSTRTGTEGSGANVLTF.

This clonotype was seen at least ten times. V and J are TRBV7-2 and TRBJ2-1; TRBD2 matches 8 bases. In germline, CDR1 is SGHTA, CDR2 FQGNSA. The J segment lost 3 bases and the V segment lost 5 bases, leaving 3 bases of the junction unmatched. The CDR3 extends over 14 amino acids. DNA for the CDR3: TGTGCCAGCAGCCCGACTAGCGACTACAATGAGCAGTTCTTC. Residues: CASSPTSDYNEQFF.

This clonotype was observed many times. The rearrangement links TRBV5-6 to TRBJ2-5; no clear D gene. Germline V gene lookup returns CDR1 SGHDT and CDR2 YYEEEE. The CDR3 consists of 14 residues. Trimming shortened V by 0 bases and J by 1 base, and 7 bases separated the two germline ends. The CDR3, as DNA: TGTGCCAGCAGCTTGGTACTACCCCAAGAGACCCAGTACTTC. Translating it yields CASSLVLPQETQYF.

This clonotype was detected ten times or more. The V and J genes are TRBV30 and TRBJ2-7; 9 bases line up with TRBD1. CDR1 and CDR2 from the germline V gene are GTSNPN and SVGIG (reference sequence). The CDR3 covers 14 residues. V gave up 5 bases and J gave up 3 bases; unmatched junction bases: 8. The CDR3 sequence: CAWGSGTGIYEQYF. DNA of the CDR3: TGTGCCTGGGGTTCCGGGACAGGGATCTACGAGCAGTACTTC.

The gene calls are TRBV10-2 and TRBJ1-5; 7 positions match TRBD1. This CDR3 comprises 15 residues. Germline V gives CDR1 WSHSY, CDR2 SAAADI. Losses at the gene ends were 5 bases for V and 1 base for J; bases not matched to a gene: 5. CDR3 residues: CASSKGTVSNQPQHF. The CDR3 nucleotides read TGCGCCAGCAGTAAGGGGACAGTAAGCAATCAGCCCCAGCATTTT.

This clonotype was seen many times. The V and J genes are TRBV10-3 and TRBJ2-7; D possibly uses TRBD1 or TRBD2 (5 bases each). V lost 10 bases and J 0 bases, leaving 16 bases between the germline ends. This CDR3 comprises 14 residues. Germline V gene sequence: CDR1 ENHRY, CDR2 SYGVKD. In nucleotides, the CDR3 is TGTGCCAGCCTCCGGGACCCCAGCTCCTACGAGCAGTACTTC. Translation gives CASLRDPSSYEQYF.

This clonotype has ten or more counts. The V call is TRBV6-2 or TRBV6-3, the J call TRBJ2-7, with 10 bases aligning to TRBD2. The CDR3 runs 17 residues. V shed 8 bases and J 0 bases; nucleotides not matched to a gene: 13. Germline CDR1 reads MNHEY; CDR2 reads SVGEGT. CDR3 in DNA: TGTGCCAGCGCGAGAACTAGCGGGACCAGGTTCTCCTACGAGCAGTACTTC. This codes for CASARTSGTRFSYEQYF.

This clonotype rates as medium-sized. The chain has TRBV18 and TRBJ2-7; the D gene is possibly TRBD2 (6 bases). The CDR3 contains 17 residues. V gave up 0 bases and J gave up 3 bases, with 18 bases separating them. Germline lookup yields CDR1 KGHSH and CDR2 LQKENI. CDR3 bases: TGTGCCAGCTCACCACCGTCCGGGCGGGGCCGCTACTACGAGCAGTACTTC. It specifies CASSPPSGRGRYYEQYF.

The sample holds many counts of this clonotype. The chain joins TRBV6-5 to TRBJ2-3; D remains ambiguous. Germline V gives CDR1 MNHEY, CDR2 SVGAGI. Trimming took off 8 bases at V and 2 bases at J, with 14 bases between the two ends. The CDR3 consists of 14 residues. CDR3 DNA: TGTGCCAGCGGAAGGGATGGTGTCACAGATACGCAGTATTTT. Protein sequence: CASGRDGVTDTQYF.

This clonotype was counted many times. The chain couples TRBV7-3 to TRBJ2-2; the match to TRBD2 covers 9 bases. V was pared by 2 bases and J by 6 bases, with 13 bases of the junction left unmatched. The CDR3 covers 18 residues. CDR1 and CDR2 (germline): SGHTA, FQGTGA. In DNA form, the CDR3 reads TGTGCCAGCAGCTTAGGGGGTCTAGCGGGATCCGTCGCCGGGGAGCTGTTTTTT. This gives the protein CASSLGGLAGSVAGELFF.

In its sample, this clonotype was seen many times. The chain employs TRBV9 and TRBJ2-7; the match to TRBD2 covers 9 bases. The CDR3 runs to 13 residues. V lost 7 bases to trimming and J lost 3 bases; unmatched junction nucleotides: 5. Looked up from germline, CDR1 is SGDLS and CDR2 is YYNGEE. CDR3 loop: CASSSGVVYEQYF. CDR3 DNA: TGTGCCAGCTCTAGCGGGGTTGTCTACGAGCAGTACTTC.

This clonotype was picked up many times. The chain is built from TRBV5-1 and TRBJ1-4; weak D call: TRBD1 (5 bases). The CDR3 consists of 14 residues. Trimming left V 3 bases short and J 0 bases short, with 6 bases between. Germline CDR1 SGHRS, CDR2 YFSETQ. CDR3: CASSSTATNEKLFF. CDR3 in DNA: TGCGCCAGCAGCTCGACAGCAACTAATGAAAAACTGTTTTTT.